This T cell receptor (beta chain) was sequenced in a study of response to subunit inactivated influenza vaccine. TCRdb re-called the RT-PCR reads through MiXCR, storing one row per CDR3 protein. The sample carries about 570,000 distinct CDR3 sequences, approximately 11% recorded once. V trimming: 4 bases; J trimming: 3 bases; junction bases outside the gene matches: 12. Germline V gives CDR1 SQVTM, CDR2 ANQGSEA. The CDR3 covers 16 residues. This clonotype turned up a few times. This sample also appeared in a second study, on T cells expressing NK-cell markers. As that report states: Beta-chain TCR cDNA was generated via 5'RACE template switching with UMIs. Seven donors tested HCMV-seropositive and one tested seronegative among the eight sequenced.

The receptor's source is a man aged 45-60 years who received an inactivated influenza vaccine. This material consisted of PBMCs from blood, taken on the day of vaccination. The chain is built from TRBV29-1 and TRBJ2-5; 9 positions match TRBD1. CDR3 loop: CSVATTSWTGEETQYF. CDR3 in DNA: TGCAGCGTTGCTACAACCTCTTGGACAGGGGAAGAGACCCAGTACTTC.